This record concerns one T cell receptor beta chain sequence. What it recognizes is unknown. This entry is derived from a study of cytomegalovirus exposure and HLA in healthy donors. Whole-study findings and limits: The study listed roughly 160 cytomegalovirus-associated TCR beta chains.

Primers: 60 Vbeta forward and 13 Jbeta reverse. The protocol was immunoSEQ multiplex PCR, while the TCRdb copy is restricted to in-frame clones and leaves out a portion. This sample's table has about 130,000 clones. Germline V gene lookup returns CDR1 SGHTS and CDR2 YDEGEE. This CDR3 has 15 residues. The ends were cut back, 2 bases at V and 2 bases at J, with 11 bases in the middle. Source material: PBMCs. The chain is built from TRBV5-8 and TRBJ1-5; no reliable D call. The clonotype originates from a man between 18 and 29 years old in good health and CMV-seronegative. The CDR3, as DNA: TGTGCCAGCAGCTTAGTACGGGAAGGCAATCAGCCCCAGCATTTT. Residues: CASSLVREGNQPQHF.